This TCR beta chain originates from a study of blood T cell repertoires in COVID-19. Study summary: Sites in the United States, Italy and Spain provided acute and convalescent COVID-19 samples. In each case, the material was cDNA or gDNA derived from T cells, B-cell-depleted T cells, or PBMCs.

In the original workflow: It was from reference gene primer amplification that nucleated cell counts were estimated. The repertoire was sequenced with immunoSEQ multiplex PCR; TCRdb's copy has only in-frame clones and lacks some. That table supplies the V and J calls and clone size; D and trimming were determined from the DNA. The sample includes around 300,000 clones, around nine tenths of them seen just once. The CDR3 totals 14 residues. Trimming removed 1 base at V and 10 bases at J, with 16 bases between. Per the germline V gene, CDR1 is LNHDA and CDR2 is SQIVND (reference sequence). J is TRBJ2-5 and V is TRBV19; the D gene is possibly TRBD2 (7 bases). This clonotype was obtained from a man between 50 and 59 years old with acute or convalescent COVID-19. Sequencing was done on a sample of peripheral blood. The CDR3 DNA sequence: TGTGCCAGTAGTATAGTCTCGGGGGGCCCGGACCAGTACTTC. Its protein is CASSIVSGGPDQYF.